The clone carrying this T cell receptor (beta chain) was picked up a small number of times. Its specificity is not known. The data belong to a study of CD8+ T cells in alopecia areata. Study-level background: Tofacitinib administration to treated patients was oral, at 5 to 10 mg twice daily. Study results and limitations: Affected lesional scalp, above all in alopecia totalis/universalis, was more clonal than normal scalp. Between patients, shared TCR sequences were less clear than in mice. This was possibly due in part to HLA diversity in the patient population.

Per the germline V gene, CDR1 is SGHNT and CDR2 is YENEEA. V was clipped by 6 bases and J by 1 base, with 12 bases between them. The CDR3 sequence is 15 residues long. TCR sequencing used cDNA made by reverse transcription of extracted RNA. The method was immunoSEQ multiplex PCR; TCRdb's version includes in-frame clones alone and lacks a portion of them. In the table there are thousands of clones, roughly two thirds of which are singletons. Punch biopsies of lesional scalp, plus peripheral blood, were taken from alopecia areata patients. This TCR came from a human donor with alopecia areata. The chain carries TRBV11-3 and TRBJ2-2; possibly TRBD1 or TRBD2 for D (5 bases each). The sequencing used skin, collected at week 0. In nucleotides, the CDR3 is TGTGCCAGCAGTCCCGGGACGGTGAACACCGGGGAGCTGTTTTTT. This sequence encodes CASSPGTVNTGELFF.